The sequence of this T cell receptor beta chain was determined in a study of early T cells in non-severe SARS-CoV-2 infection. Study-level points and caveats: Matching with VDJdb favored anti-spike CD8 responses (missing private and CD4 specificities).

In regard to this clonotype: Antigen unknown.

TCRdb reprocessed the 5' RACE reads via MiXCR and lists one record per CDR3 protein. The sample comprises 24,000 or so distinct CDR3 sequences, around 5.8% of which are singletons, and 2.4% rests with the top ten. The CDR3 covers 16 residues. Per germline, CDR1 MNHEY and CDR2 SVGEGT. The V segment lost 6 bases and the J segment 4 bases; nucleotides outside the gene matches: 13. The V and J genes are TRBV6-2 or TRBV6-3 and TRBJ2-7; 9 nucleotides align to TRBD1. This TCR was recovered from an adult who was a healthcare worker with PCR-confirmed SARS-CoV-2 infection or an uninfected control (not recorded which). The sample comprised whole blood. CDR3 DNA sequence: TGTGCCAGCAGCCCCGCGGGGACAGGGCGCGGGTACGAGCAGTACTTC. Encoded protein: CASSPAGTGRGYEQYF.